The 10 T cell receptor beta chains below come from one sample, sequenced in a study of blood T cell repertoires in COVID-19. Clones were read by immunoSEQ multiplex PCR, and TCRdb kept only the in-frame ones, dropping some. The repertoire holds a few hundred thousand clones, with roughly 89% as singletons. Sequencing input: peripheral blood. The receptors here all came from a woman aged 40 to 50 who had recovered from COVID-19.

In regard to this clone: Germline is not matched at one junction end, which may reflect a read error. The rearrangement links TRBV29-1 to TRBJ1-2, with a possible D match to TRBD1 (6 bases). The CDR3 has 11 residues. Germline V lookup: CDR1 SQVTM, CDR2 ANQGSEA. The CDR3 nucleotides are TGCAGCGTTAAACCGGGACACCATTTCATCTTC. Translated: CSVKPGHHFIF.

This rearrangement joins TRBV10-2 to TRBJ2-3, with a possible D match to TRBD2 (5 bases). The CDR3 sequence is 14 residues long. V shed 6 bases and J shed 2 bases, with 12 bases lying between them. Per germline, CDR1 WSHSY and CDR2 SAAADI. CDR3 bases: TGCGCCAGCAGGAGGGATGATCACACAGATACGCAGTATTTT. Its translation is CASRRDDHTDTQYF.

The chain joins TRBV2 to TRBJ1-2; 10 nucleotides line up with TRBD1. This CDR3 contains 13 residues. From germline, CDR1 is SNHLY and CDR2 FYNNEI. Unmatched junction bases numbered 3, after V lost 6 bases and J lost 5 bases. The CDR3 DNA reads TGTGCCAGCAGGGCGGGACAGGGGTATGGCTACACCTTC. This translates into CASRAGQGYGYTF.

The chain couples TRBV21-1 to TRBJ1-2. TRBV21-1 is listed as a pseudogene. CDR3 length: 14 residues. In nucleotides, the CDR3 is TGTGCCAGCAGCACACGGGGAAAAGTAGGAGGCTACACCTTC. This codes for CASSTRGKVGGYTF.

This chain connects TRBV12-3 or TRBV12-4 to TRBJ1-1, with D maybe TRBD1 (5 bases). The CDR3 is made up of 13 amino acids. The V and J ends lost 6 bases and 0 bases respectively, with 8 bases between them. The CDR3 is CASSPGVNTEAFF. The CDR3 nucleotides read TGTGCCAGCAGCCCGGGGGTGAACACTGAAGCTTTCTTT.

This rearrangement joins TRBV11-2 to TRBJ2-5; D may be TRBD2 (6 bases). V lost 1 base and J 4 bases, leaving 22 bases between the germline ends. CDR1 and CDR2 (germline): SGHAT, FQNNGV. This CDR3 is 18 amino acids long. CDR3: CASSLAFSLRGRRETQYF. CDR3 sequence (DNA): TGTGCCAGCAGCTTAGCCTTCTCTTTGCGGGGCCGAAGAGAGACCCAGTACTTC.

The gene calls are TRBV24-1 and TRBJ2-1; TRBD2 agrees at 11 bases. The trim removed 4 bases at V and 4 bases at J, leaving 5 bases unmatched. In germline, CDR1 is KGHDR, CDR2 SFDVKD. The CDR3 sequence is 16 residues long. CDR3 DNA: TGTGCCACCAGTGACCCGGGACTAGCGGATTACAATGAGCAGTTCTTC. This gives the protein CATSDPGLADYNEQFF.

This chain connects TRBV7-8 to TRBJ2-1; maybe TRBD2 (6 bases). V was shortened by 2 bases and J by 4 bases, with 15 bases between the two germline ends. The CDR3 extends over 16 amino acids. Germline V gene lookup returns CDR1 SGHVS and CDR2 FQNEAQ. CDR3 amino acids: CASSLPYGTRYNEQFF. For the CDR3, the DNA is TGTGCCAGCAGCTTACCATATGGGACTCGATACAATGAGCAGTTCTTC.

The V and J genes are TRBV5-5 and TRBJ2-4; 7 bases match TRBD1. V trimming: 4 bases; J trimming: 7 bases; junction bases outside the gene matches: 11. Germline V gene data show CDR1 as SGHKS and CDR2 as YYEKEE (reference sequence). The CDR3 sequence is 15 residues long. CDR3 in amino acids: CASSTGTVKGNIQYF. The DNA of the CDR3 is TGTGCCAGCAGCACCGGGACAGTGAAGGGGAACATTCAGTACTTC.

The chain has TRBV7-6 and TRBJ2-7, with 9 positions matching TRBD1. Trimming at V came to 2 bases and at J to 7 bases, leaving 6 bases not matched to a gene. Germline CDR1 reads SGHVS; CDR2 reads FNYEAQ. CDR3 size: 14 residues. CDR3 nucleotide sequence: TGTGCCAGCAGCTTAAGGGACAGGGTCCAAGAGCAGTACTTC. This codes for CASSLRDRVQEQYF.